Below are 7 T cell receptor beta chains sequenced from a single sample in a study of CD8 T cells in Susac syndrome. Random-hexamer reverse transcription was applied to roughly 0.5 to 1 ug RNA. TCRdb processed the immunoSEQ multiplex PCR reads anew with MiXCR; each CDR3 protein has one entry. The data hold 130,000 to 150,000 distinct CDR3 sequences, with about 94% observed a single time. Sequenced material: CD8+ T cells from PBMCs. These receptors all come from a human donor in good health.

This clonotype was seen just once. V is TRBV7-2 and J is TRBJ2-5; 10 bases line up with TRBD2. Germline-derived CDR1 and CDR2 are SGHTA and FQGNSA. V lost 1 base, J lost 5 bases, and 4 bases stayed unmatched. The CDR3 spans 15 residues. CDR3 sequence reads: CASSLGTSGRETQYF. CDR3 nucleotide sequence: TGTGCCAGCAGCTTAGGGACTAGCGGCAGGGAGACCCAGTACTTC.

The CDR3 is CATSDFNGNEQFF. As DNA, the CDR3 is TGTGCCACCAGTGATTTCAATGGCAATGAGCAGTTCTTC. The V gene is TRBV24-1, the J gene TRBJ2-1; D gene uncertain. CDR3 length: 13 amino acids. Germline CDR1 KGHDR, CDR2 SFDVKD. V was trimmed by 1 base and J by 6 bases, leaving 6 bases between them.

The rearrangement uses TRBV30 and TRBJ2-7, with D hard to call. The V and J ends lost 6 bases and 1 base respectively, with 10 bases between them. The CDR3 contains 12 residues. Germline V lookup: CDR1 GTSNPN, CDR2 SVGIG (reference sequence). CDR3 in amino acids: CACTSTSYEQYF. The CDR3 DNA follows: TGTGCCTGCACATCGACTTCCTACGAGCAGTACTTC. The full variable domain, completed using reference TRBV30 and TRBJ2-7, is SQTIHQWPATLVQPVGSPLSLECTVEGTSNPNLYWYRQAAGRGLQLLFYSVGIGQISSEVPQNLSASRPQDRQFILSSKKLLLSDSGFYLCACTSTSYEQYFGPGTRLTVT.

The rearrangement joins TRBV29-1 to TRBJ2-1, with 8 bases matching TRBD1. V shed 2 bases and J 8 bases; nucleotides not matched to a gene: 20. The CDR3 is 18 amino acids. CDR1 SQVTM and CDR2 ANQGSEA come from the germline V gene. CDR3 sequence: CSVERAGARGQIGDEQFF. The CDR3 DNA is TGCAGCGTTGAAAGGGCGGGCGCCAGGGGGCAAATTGGCGATGAGCAGTTCTTC.

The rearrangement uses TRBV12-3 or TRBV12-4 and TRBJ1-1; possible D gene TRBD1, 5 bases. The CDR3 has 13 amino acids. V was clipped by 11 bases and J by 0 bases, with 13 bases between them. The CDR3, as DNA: TGTGCCTCCCGGCGGGGGGTGAACACTGAAGCTTTCTTT. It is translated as CASRRGVNTEAFF.

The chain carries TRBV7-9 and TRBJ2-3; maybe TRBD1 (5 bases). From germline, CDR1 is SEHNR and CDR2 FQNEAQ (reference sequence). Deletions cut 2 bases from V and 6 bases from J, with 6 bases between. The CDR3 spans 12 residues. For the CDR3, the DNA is TGTGCCAGCAGCTTAAACAGGGATACGCAGTATTTT. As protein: CASSLNRDTQYF. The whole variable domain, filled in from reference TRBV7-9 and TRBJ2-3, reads DTGVSQNPRHKITKRGQNVTFRCDPISEHNRLYWYRQTLGQGPEFLTYFQNEAQLEKSRLLSDRFSAERPKGSFSTLEIQRTEQGDSAMYLCASSLNRDTQYFGPGTRLTVL.

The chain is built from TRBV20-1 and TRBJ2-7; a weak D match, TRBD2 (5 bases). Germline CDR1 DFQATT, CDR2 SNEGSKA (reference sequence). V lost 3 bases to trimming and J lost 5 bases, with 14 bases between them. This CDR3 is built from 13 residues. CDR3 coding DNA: TGCAGTGCTAGGTCGGGGATTCTAGACGAGCAGTACTTC. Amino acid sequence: CSARSGILDEQYF.